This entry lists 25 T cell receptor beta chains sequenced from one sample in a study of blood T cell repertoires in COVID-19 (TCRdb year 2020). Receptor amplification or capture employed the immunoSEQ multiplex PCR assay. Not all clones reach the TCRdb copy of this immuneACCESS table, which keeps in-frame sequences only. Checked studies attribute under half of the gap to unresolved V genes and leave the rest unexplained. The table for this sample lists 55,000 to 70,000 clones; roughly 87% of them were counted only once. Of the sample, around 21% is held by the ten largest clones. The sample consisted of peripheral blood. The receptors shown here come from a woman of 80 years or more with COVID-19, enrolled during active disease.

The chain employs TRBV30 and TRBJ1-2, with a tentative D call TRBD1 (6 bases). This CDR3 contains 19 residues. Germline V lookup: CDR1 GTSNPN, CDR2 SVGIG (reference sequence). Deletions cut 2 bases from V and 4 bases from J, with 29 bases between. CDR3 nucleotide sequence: TGTGCCTGGAGTTCTTCTCGGGGACCTTCCTCCACCAGGGGCTATGGCTACACCTTC. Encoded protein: CAWSSSRGPSSTRGYGYTF.

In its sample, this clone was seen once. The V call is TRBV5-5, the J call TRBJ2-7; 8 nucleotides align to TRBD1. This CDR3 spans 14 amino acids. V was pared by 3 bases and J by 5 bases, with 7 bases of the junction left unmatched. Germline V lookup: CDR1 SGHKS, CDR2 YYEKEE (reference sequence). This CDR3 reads CASSSGTGTHEQYF. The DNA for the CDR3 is TGTGCCAGCAGCTCCGGGACAGGAACCCACGAGCAGTACTTC.

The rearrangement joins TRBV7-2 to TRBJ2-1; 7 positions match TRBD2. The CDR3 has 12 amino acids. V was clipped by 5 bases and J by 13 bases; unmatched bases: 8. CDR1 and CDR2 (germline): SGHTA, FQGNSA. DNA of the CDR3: TGTGCCAGCAGCCGTACTAGCGAGAGACAGTTCTTC. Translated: CASSRTSERQFF.

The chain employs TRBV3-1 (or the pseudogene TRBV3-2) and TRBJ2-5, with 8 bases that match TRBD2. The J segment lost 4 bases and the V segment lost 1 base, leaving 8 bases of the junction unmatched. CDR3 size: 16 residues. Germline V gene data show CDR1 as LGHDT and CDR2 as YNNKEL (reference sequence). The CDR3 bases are TGTGCCAGCAGCCAAGCCACGGGGGGGCCGCGAGAGACCCAGTACTTC. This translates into CASSQATGGPRETQYF.

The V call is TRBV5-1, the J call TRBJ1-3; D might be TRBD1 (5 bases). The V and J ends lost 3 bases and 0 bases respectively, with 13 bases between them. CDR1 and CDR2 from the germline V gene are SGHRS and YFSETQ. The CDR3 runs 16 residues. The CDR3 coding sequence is TGCGCCAGCAGCTGGGGTCCGGGGGTCTCTGGAAACACCATATATTTT. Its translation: CASSWGPGVSGNTIYF. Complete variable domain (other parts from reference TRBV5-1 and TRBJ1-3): KAGVTQTPRYLIKTRGQQVTLSCSPISGHRSVSWYQQTPGQGLQFLFEYFSETQRNKGNFPGRFSGRQFSNSRSEMNVSTLELGDSALYLCASSWGPGVSGNTIYFGEGSWLTVV.

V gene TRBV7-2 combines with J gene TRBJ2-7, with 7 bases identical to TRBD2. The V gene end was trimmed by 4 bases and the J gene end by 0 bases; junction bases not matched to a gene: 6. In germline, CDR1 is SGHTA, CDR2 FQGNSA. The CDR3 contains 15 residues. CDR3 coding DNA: TGTGCCAGCAGCTCCGGGCGGGGGACCTCCTACGAGCAGTACTTC. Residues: CASSSGRGTSYEQYF.

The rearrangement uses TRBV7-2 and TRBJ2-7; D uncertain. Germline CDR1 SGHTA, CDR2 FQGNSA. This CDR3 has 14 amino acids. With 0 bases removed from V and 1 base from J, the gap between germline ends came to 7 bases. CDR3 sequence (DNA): TGTGCCAGCAGCTTAGCGCGAGGTTCCTACGAGCAGTACTTC. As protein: CASSLARGSYEQYF.

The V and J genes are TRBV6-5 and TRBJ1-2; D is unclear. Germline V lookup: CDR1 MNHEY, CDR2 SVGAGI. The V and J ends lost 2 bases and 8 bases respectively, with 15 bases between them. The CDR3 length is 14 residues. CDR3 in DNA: TGTGCCAGCAGTTACCTCACGGGCGGAGGAGGCTACACCTTC. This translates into CASSYLTGGGGYTF.

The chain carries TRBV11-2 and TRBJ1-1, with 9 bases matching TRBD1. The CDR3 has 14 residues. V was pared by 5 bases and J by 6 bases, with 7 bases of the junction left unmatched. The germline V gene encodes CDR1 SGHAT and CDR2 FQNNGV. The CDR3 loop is CASSPNRGRPEAFF. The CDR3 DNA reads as TGTGCCAGCAGCCCCAACAGGGGGCGGCCTGAAGCTTTCTTT.

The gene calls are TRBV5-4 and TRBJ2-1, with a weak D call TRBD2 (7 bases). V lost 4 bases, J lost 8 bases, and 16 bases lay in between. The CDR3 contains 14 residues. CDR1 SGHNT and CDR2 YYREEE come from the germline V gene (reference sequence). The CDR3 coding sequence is TGTGCCAGCAGCCCGGGGGGCGGGCGGGATGAGCAGTTCTTC. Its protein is CASSPGGGRDEQFF.

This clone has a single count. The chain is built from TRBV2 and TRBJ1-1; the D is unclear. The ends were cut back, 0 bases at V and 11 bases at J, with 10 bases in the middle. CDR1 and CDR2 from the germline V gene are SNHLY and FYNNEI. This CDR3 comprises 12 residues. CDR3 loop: CASSEALGRAFF. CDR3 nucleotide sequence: TGTGCCAGCAGTGAAGCGCTGGGGAGGGCTTTCTTT.

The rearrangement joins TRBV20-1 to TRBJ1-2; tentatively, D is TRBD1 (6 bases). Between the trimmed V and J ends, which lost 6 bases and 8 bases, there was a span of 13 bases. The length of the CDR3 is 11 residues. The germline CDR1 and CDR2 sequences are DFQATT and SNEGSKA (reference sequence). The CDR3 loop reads CSAPGTRGYTF. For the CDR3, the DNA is TGCAGTGCCCCCGGGACACGGGGCTACACCTTC.

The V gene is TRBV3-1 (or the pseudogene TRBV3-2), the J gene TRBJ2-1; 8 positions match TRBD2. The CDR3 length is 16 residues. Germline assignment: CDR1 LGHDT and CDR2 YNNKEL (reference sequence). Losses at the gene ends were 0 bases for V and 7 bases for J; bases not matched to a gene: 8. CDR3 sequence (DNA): TGTGCCAGCAGCCAAGATCCGGGGGGGCCGGGGAATGAGCAGTTCTTC. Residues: CASSQDPGGPGNEQFF.

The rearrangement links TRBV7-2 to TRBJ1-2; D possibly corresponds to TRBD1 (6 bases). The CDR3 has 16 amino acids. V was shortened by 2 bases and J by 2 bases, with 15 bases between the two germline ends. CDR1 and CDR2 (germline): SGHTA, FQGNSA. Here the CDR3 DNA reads TGTGCCAGCAGCTTAATCGGGACAAGCCCCAACTATGGCTACACCTTC. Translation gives CASSLIGTSPNYGYTF.

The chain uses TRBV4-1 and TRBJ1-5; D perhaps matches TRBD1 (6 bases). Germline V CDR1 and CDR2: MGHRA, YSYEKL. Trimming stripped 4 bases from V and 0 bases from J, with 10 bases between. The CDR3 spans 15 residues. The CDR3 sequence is CASSLRQVSNQPQHF. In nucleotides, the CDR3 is TGCGCCAGCAGCCTAAGACAGGTTAGCAATCAGCCCCAGCATTTT.

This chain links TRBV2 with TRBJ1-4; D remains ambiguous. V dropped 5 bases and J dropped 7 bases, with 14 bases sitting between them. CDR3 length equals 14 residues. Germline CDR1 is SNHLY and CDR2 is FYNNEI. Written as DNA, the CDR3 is TGTGCCAGCAGTTCCGGCTCGGGTCCTGAAAAACTGTTTTTT. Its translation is CASSSGSGPEKLFF.

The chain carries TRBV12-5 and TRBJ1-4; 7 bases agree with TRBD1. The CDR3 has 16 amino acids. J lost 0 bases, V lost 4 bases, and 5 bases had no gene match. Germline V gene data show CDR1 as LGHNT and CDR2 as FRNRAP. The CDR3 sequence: CASGSGQLTTNEKLFF. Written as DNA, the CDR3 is TGTGCTAGTGGTTCGGGACAGCTTACAACTAATGAAAAACTGTTTTTT. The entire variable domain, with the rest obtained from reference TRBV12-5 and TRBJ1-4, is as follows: DARVTQTPRHKVTEMGQEVTMRCQPILGHNTVFWYRQTMMQGLELLAYFRNRAPLDDSGMPKDRFSAEMPDATLATLKIQPSEPRDSAVYFCASGSGQLTTNEKLFFGSGTQLSVL.

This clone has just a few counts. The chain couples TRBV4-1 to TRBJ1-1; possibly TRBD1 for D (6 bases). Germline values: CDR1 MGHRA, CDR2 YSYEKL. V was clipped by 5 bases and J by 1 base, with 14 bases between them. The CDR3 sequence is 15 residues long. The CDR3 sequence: CASSSPGHANTEAFF. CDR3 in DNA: TGCGCCAGCAGCAGCCCGGGACACGCGAACACTGAAGCTTTCTTT.

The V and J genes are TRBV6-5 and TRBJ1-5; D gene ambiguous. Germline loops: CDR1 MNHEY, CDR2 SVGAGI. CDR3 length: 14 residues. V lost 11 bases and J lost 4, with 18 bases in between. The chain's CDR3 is CAGGDNHQNQPQHF. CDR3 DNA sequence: TGTGCCGGAGGTGATAATCACCAAAATCAGCCCCAGCATTTT.

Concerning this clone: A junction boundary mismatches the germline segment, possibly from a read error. Here the CDR3 reads CASREDRGTDTQYF. The CDR3 nucleotides are TGTGCCAGCAGGGAAGACAGGGGAACAGATACGCAGTATTTT. V usage is TRBV6-1 and J usage is TRBJ2-3; 8 bases line up with TRBD1. The CDR3 extends over 14 amino acids. Germline V lookup: CDR1 MNHNS, CDR2 SASEGT.

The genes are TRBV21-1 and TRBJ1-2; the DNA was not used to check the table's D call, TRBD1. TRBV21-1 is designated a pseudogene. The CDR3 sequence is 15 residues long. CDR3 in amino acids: CASSAMTGVSYGYTF. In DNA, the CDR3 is TGTGCCAGCAGCGCAATGACAGGGGTGAGTTATGGCTACACCTTC.

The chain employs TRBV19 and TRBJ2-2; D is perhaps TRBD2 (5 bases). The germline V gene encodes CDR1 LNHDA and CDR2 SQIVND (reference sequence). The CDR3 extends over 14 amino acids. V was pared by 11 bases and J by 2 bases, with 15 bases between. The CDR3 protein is CAHSAEFNTGELFF. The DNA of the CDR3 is TGTGCCCATAGCGCGGAATTTAACACCGGGGAGCTGTTTTTT.

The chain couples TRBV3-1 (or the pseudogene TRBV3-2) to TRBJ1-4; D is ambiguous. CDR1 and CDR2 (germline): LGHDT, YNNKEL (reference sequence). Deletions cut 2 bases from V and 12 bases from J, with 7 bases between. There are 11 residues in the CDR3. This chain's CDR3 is CASSQSGELFF. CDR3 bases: TGTGCCAGCAGCCAAAGCGGGGAACTGTTTTTT.

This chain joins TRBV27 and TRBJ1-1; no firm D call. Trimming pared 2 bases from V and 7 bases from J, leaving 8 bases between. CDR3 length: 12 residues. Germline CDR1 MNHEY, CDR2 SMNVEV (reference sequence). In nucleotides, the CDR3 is TGTGCCAGCAGTTTACGCGGCGGTGAAGCTTTCTTT. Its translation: CASSLRGGEAFF.

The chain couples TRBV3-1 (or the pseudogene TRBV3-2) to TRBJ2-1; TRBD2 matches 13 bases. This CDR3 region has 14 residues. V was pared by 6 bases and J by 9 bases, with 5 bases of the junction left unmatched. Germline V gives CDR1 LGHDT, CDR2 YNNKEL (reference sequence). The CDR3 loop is CASRETSGGPEQFF. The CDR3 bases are TGTGCCAGCAGAGAGACTAGCGGGGGGCCTGAGCAGTTCTTC.